Listed below are T cell receptor beta chains from one sample, sequenced in a study of identical twins. TCRdb re-analysed the 5' RACE reads in MiXCR, keeping a single row per CDR3 protein. The sample shows around 650,000 distinct CDR3 sequences, about 7.1% of them seen only once. The same sample was also used in a study of yellow fever vaccine responses in identical twins.

The specimen sequenced was PBMCs. The receptors were sampled from a woman younger than 35 in good health. The CDR3 runs from the conserved cysteine through the conserved F or W. The D gene is left open where the match is weak. A clone size is listed for some rows: how often the clone was seen (once, few, many), or a class if it is expanded.

d_call | j_call | v_call | clone_size | cdr3_aa | cdr3_nt
. | TRBJ2-5 | TRBV21-1 | . | CASSKERGRYGQGRETQYF | TGTGCCAGCAGCAAAGAGAGGGGGAGGTATGGACAGGGAAGGGAGACCCAGTACTTC
TRBD1 | TRBJ1-6 | TRBV9 | . | CASSVEGTDNSPLHF | TGTGCCAGCAGCGTAGAAGGGACAGATAATTCACCCCTCCACTTT
TRBD2 | TRBJ2-1 | TRBV12-3/TRBV12-4 | few | CASSLRRGGSYEQFF | TGTGCCAGCAGTTTAAGGCGGGGGGGCAGCTATGAGCAGTTCTTC
. | TRBJ2-3 | TRBV12-3/TRBV12-4 | . | CASSQGRGGTDTQYF | TGTGCCAGCAGCCAGGGTAGAGGGGGCACAGATACGCAGTATTTT
. | TRBJ2-5 | TRBV29-1 | many | CSVGQGVETQYF | TGCAGCGTTGGCCAAGGAGTAGAGACCCAGTACTTC
TRBD2 | TRBJ2-5 | TRBV7-8 | . | CASSTPGTSGRLDQYF | TGTGCCAGCAGCACTCCCGGGACTAGCGGGAGGCTAGACCAGTACTTC
TRBD1 | TRBJ2-4 | TRBV6-1 | many | CASSSGQKNIQYF | TGTGCCAGCAGCTCGGGACAGAAAAACATTCAGTACTTC
TRBD2 | TRBJ2-3 | TRBV20-1 | . | CSSTATSGLGTQYF | TGCAGTTCCACCGCGACTAGCGGTCTGGGTACGCAGTATTTT
. | TRBJ2-7 | TRBV11-1 | . | CASSLGRGSEKYEQYF | TGTGCCAGCAGCTTAGGGCGCGGGTCCGAGAAATACGAGCAGTACTTC
TRBD2 | TRBJ2-1 | TRBV7-9 | many | CASSLGLAGADEQFF | TGTGCCAGCAGCTTAGGTTTGGCGGGAGCCGATGAGCAGTTCTTC
TRBD1 | TRBJ2-7 | TRBV6-5 | many | CASSYSGTGLYEQYF | TGTGCCAGCAGTTACTCCGGGACAGGGCTCTACGAGCAGTACTTC
. | TRBJ1-6 | TRBV28 | many | CASKTGTTISPLHF | TGTGCCAGCAAAACCGGGACCACTATTTCACCCCTCCACTTT
. | TRBJ1-1 | TRBV12-3/TRBV12-4 | . | CASGGRTEAFF | TGTGCCAGCGGGGGACGGACAGAAGCTTTCTTT
. | TRBJ1-6 | TRBV6-1 | . | CASSEVQGGGSLHF | TGTGCCAGCAGTGAAGTGCAGGGTGGGGGTTCCCTCCACTTT
TRBD1 | TRBJ2-7 | TRBV20-1 | few | CSARGIGQDSSYEQYF | TGCAGTGCTAGAGGAATTGGACAGGATAGCTCCTACGAGCAGTACTTC
TRBD1 | TRBJ1-2 | TRBV10-3 | few | CAISLRDRDYGYTF | TGTGCCATCAGCCTCCGGGACAGGGACTATGGCTACACCTTC
TRBD1 | TRBJ1-4 | TRBV5-1 | many | CASSDGTGGFDEKLFF | TGCGCCAGCAGCGACGGGACAGGGGGATTTGATGAAAAACTGTTTTTT
. | TRBJ2-2 | TRBV5-6 | many | CANLPLATGELFF | TGTGCCAATCTCCCCCTAGCGACCGGGGAGCTGTTTTTT
TRBD2 | TRBJ2-2 | TRBV5-1 | . | CASSSGLAGVGTGELFF | TGCGCCAGCAGCTCGGGACTAGCGGGAGTTGGCACCGGGGAGCTGTTTTTT
. | TRBJ2-2 | TRBV12-3/TRBV12-4 | . | CASSSHRRSTGELFF | TGTGCCAGCAGTTCTCACAGGAGAAGCACCGGGGAGCTGTTTTTT
. | TRBJ1-5 | TRBV12-3/TRBV12-4 | few | CASSPQGSQPQHF | TGTGCCAGCAGCCCCCAGGGGAGTCAGCCCCAGCATTTT
TRBD2 | TRBJ2-7 | TRBV7-9 | few | CASSSESGRASEQYF | TGTGCCAGCAGCTCCGAAAGCGGGAGGGCCTCCGAGCAGTACTTC
TRBD2 | TRBJ2-1 | TRBV14 | many | CASSTAGGARGEQFF | TGTGCCAGCAGTACAGCGGGAGGAGCGAGGGGAGAGCAGTTCTTC
. | TRBJ2-2 | TRBV7-2 | few | CASSLFEGADTGELFF | TGTGCCAGCAGCTTATTTGAGGGAGCGGACACCGGGGAGCTGTTTTTT
TRBD2 | TRBJ2-1 | TRBV5-1 | many | CASSFFSQGGYNEQFF | TGCGCCAGCAGCTTTTTTTCTCAGGGAGGGTACAATGAGCAGTTCTTC
. | TRBJ1-2 | TRBV2 | many | CASRDRLNYGYTF | TGTGCCAGCAGGGACAGACTAAACTATGGCTACACCTTC
. | TRBJ2-3 | TRBV9 | few | CASSVGGGNVADTQYF | TGTGCCAGCAGCGTAGGAGGGGGGAATGTGGCAGATACGCAGTATTTT
. | TRBJ1-1 | TRBV20-1 | many | CSAPSGRKNTEAFF | TGCAGTGCCCCGTCGGGACGCAAGAACACTGAAGCTTTCTTT
. | TRBJ2-1 | TRBV7-9 | few | CASSSVAVHLYNEQFF | TGTGCCAGCAGCTCGGTGGCGGTTCACCTCTACAATGAGCAGTTCTTC
. | TRBJ2-5 | TRBV28 | many | CASSSSTGPAETQYF | TGTGCCAGCAGTTCCTCCACCGGGCCGGCGGAGACCCAGTACTTC
. | TRBJ1-1 | TRBV12-3/TRBV12-4 | many | CASSLAFEAFF | TGTGCCAGCAGTTTAGCCTTCGAAGCTTTCTTT
. | TRBJ2-7 | TRBV5-1 | few | CASSLLPGGGDYEQYF | TGCGCCAGCAGCTTATTACCGGGGGGCGGGGATTACGAGCAGTACTTC
TRBD1 | TRBJ2-3 | TRBV20-1 | . | CSARPGTGRTDTQYF | TGCAGTGCTAGACCCGGGACAGGCCGCACAGATACGCAGTATTTT
. | TRBJ1-2 | TRBV19 | once | CASSIDRAPYGYTF | TGTGCCAGTAGTATAGATCGGGCTCCCTATGGCTACACCTTC
. | TRBJ1-4 | TRBV10-3 | few | CAISRREPSFGVNEKLFF | TGTGCCATCAGCCGACGGGAACCCTCTTTCGGGGTTAATGAAAAACTGTTTTTT
. | TRBJ2-1 | TRBV2 | . | CASSPTGTPLRNEQFF | TGTGCCAGCAGTCCAACCGGGACCCCTCTGCGAAATGAGCAGTTCTTC
TRBD2 | TRBJ2-3 | TRBV5-1 | . | CASSDGGGMTDTQYF | TGCGCCAGCAGCGACGGCGGGGGGATGACAGATACGCAGTATTTT
. | TRBJ1-4 | TRBV12-3/TRBV12-4 | many | CASSLSTTGEKLFF | TGTGCCAGCAGTTTATCCACAACAGGGGAAAAACTGTTTTTT
TRBD1 | TRBJ1-1 | TRBV28 | few | CASSWGQHLNTEAFF | TGTGCCAGCAGTTGGGGACAGCACTTGAACACTGAAGCTTTCTTT
. | TRBJ2-5 | TRBV6-8 | few | CASSYGGKQETQYF | TGTGCCAGCAGTTATGGGGGAAAACAAGAGACCCAGTACTTC
. | TRBJ1-3 | TRBV12-3/TRBV12-4 | few | CASTFEVTPGNTIYF | TGTGCCAGCACCTTCGAGGTAACTCCTGGAAACACCATATATTTT
TRBD2 | TRBJ2-1 | TRBV5-1 | many | CASSLELAEYEQFF | TGCGCCAGCAGCTTGGAACTAGCGGAATATGAGCAGTTCTTC
. | TRBJ2-3 | TRBV7-2 | . | CASSLVAAGSNTQYF | TGTGCCAGCAGCTTAGTAGCGGCAGGGAGCAATACGCAGTATTTT
TRBD1 | TRBJ2-1 | TRBV29-1 | few | CSVEGTGRSYNEQFF | TGCAGCGTTGAAGGGACAGGGCGGTCCTACAATGAGCAGTTCTTC
. | TRBJ2-7 | TRBV12-3/TRBV12-4 | . | CASSPGFRERNEQYF | TGTGCCAGCAGTCCCGGGTTTAGGGAGAGGAACGAGCAGTACTTC
. | TRBJ1-2 | TRBV3-1 | . | CASSRAGRGYTF | TGTGCCAGCAGCCGGGCGGGGCGCGGCTACACCTTC
. | TRBJ1-1 | TRBV20-1 | few | CSARDKGYNTEAFF | TGCAGTGCTAGAGATAAGGGTTACAACACTGAAGCTTTCTTT
. | TRBJ1-2 | TRBV5-1 | . | CASSLTHTLVDYGYTF | TGCGCCAGCAGCCTGACCCATACTCTTGTAGACTATGGCTACACCTTC
TRBD1 | TRBJ2-3 | TRBV12-3/TRBV12-4 | . | CASSLSQGVTTDTQYF | TGTGCCAGCAGTCTTTCACAGGGGGTCACCACAGATACGCAGTATTTT
TRBD2 | TRBJ2-1 | TRBV9 | many | CASTVGLADSNEQFF | TGTGCCAGCACCGTAGGTCTAGCGGACTCCAATGAGCAGTTCTTC
. | TRBJ1-4 | TRBV29-1 | . | CSVAWDEKLFF | TGCAGCGTCGCCTGGGATGAAAAACTGTTTTTT
TRBD1 | TRBJ1-3 | TRBV28 | . | CASSPPDRSSGNTIYF | TGTGCCAGCAGTCCACCGGACAGGAGCTCTGGAAACACCATATATTTT
. | TRBJ2-3 | TRBV25-1 | few | CASSESGPGEDTQYF | TGTGCCAGCAGTGAATCCGGCCCGGGGGAAGATACGCAGTATTTT
. | TRBJ1-5 | TRBV18 | few | CASSPAALGVFPPQHF | TGTGCCAGCTCACCGGCCGCCCTTGGGGTTTTTCCGCCCCAGCATTTT
TRBD1 | TRBJ1-5 | TRBV7-2 | few | CASSLDRGRNQPQHF | TGTGCCAGCAGCTTAGACAGGGGCCGCAATCAGCCCCAGCATTTT